The 26 T cell receptor beta chains in this list originate from one sample, sequenced in a study of blood T cell repertoires in COVID-19. The table came from immunoSEQ multiplex PCR; TCRdb's copy has only in-frame clones and leaves some out. The data show some 300,000 clones, with over 90% seen just once and roughly 3.9% held by the top ten. Sequences were obtained from PBMCs or T cells enriched from blood (not recorded which). The receptors originated from a woman aged 25-40 years who had been exposed to COVID-19.

The J gene is TRBJ1-3, the V gene TRBV3-1 (or the pseudogene TRBV3-2), with 10 bases lining up with TRBD1. The CDR3 contains 16 residues. With 4 bases clipped from V and 7 bases from J, the junction kept 10 bases outside the gene matches. Germline values: CDR1 LGHDT, CDR2 YNNKEL (reference sequence). In DNA form, the CDR3 reads TGTGCCAGCAGCCCGCCCCGGGACAGGGGATTTAACACCATATATTTT. Protein sequence: CASSPPRDRGFNTIYF.

The chain joins TRBV5-1 to TRBJ2-1; D perhaps matches TRBD1 (6 bases). The V gene's germline CDR1 is SGHRS and CDR2 YFSETQ. The V gene lost 4 bases and the J gene lost 7 bases, with 18 bases spanning the gap. CDR3 size: 15 residues. The CDR3 DNA follows: TGCGCCAGCAGCCTATGGACAGAGATCGGGAATGAGCAGTTCTTC. This encodes CASSLWTEIGNEQFF.

The CDR3 bases are TGTGCCAGCAGTTACTCGATCCGCGGGGGTCACAATGAGCAGTTCTTC. Residues: CASSYSIRGGHNEQFF. The V and J genes are TRBV6-5 and TRBJ2-1, with TRBD2 matching 7 bases. From germline, CDR1 is MNHEY and CDR2 SVGAGI. CDR3 length equals 16 residues. The junction had 7 bases not matched to a gene; V was cut back by 0 bases and J by 5 bases.

The chain combines TRBV4-1 with TRBJ2-1; D is possibly TRBD1 (6 bases). Per germline, CDR1 MGHRA and CDR2 YSYEKL. The CDR3 extends over 16 amino acids. The V and J ends lost 1 base and 4 bases respectively, with 14 bases between them. The CDR3 here is CASSQVWDTNYNEQFF. CDR3 sequence (DNA): TGCGCCAGCAGCCAAGTTTGGGACACTAATTACAATGAGCAGTTCTTC.

V and J are TRBV19 and TRBJ1-4, with TRBD1 matching over 7 bases. The junction had 6 bases not matched to a gene; V was cut back by 3 bases and J by 5 bases. Germline lookup yields CDR1 LNHDA and CDR2 SQIVND (reference sequence). The CDR3 contains 15 residues. The CDR3 sequence: CASSIFDRVNEKLFF. As DNA, the CDR3 is TGTGCCAGTAGTATCTTCGACAGGGTGAATGAAAAACTGTTTTTT.

V gene TRBV11-2 combines with J gene TRBJ1-2; no reliable D call. The CDR3 runs 12 residues. Trimming left V 1 base short and J 8 bases short, with 8 bases between. Germline V gene lookup returns CDR1 SGHAT and CDR2 FQNNGV. CDR3 coding DNA: TGTGCCAGCAGCTTAGGACCGGAGGGCTACACCTTC. It yields the protein CASSLGPEGYTF.

This chain uses TRBV19 with TRBJ1-3; perhaps TRBD1 as D (6 bases). Trimming took 3 bases from V and 4 from J, leaving 10 bases between them. The CDR3 is 14 residues long. Germline V gives CDR1 LNHDA, CDR2 SQIVND (reference sequence). In DNA form, the CDR3 reads TGTGCCAGTAGTATCGGACAGTGGGGAAACACCATATATTTT. As protein: CASSIGQWGNTIYF.

On this clone: At the DNA level, this CDR3 is encoded by other sequences in the same sample as well. V usage is TRBV9 and J usage is TRBJ1-2; 7 bases are a match to TRBD1. Germline V gives CDR1 SGDLS, CDR2 YYNGEE. V dropped 4 bases and J dropped 2; count of bases not matched to a gene: 5. The CDR3 covers 14 residues. This chain's CDR3 is CASSPRDSNYGYTF. CDR3 bases: TGTGCCAGCAGCCCGAGGGACAGCAACTATGGCTACACCTTC.

J is TRBJ1-1 and V is TRBV7-8; no clear D gene. The CDR3 is 15 amino acids. CDR1 is SGHVS, CDR2 FQNEAQ, per germline. V lost 5 bases to trimming and J lost 1 base, with 14 bases between them. CDR3 loop: CASSPSRTRNTEAFF. CDR3 in DNA: TGTGCCAGCAGCCCTTCCAGAACTAGGAACACTGAAGCTTTCTTT.

V is TRBV18 and J is TRBJ1-1; D remains unclear. Germline CDR1 is KGHSH and CDR2 is LQKENI. The CDR3 extends over 13 amino acids. The V and J ends lost 1 base and 1 base respectively, with 4 bases between them. CDR3 in amino acids: CASSPRQNTEAFF. The CDR3 region has the DNA TGTGCCAGCTCACCACGTCAGAACACTGAAGCTTTCTTT.

This chain links TRBV5-1 with TRBJ2-1, with D possibly matching TRBD2 (5 bases). The CDR3 has 13 amino acids. The germline V gene encodes CDR1 SGHRS and CDR2 YFSETQ. V lost 2 bases and J 5 bases, leaving 8 bases between the germline ends. CDR3 sequence (DNA): TGCGCCAGCAGCTTATGGGGAGACAATGAGCAGTTCTTC. This gives the protein CASSLWGDNEQFF.

V usage is TRBV12-3 or TRBV12-4 and J usage is TRBJ1-1; unclear D gene. This CDR3 spans 12 amino acids. The ends were cut back, 2 bases at V and 8 bases at J, with 9 bases in the middle. The CDR3 DNA sequence: TGTGCCAGCAGTTTAAGGGAGCGCGAAGCTTTCTTT. As protein: CASSLREREAFF.

The J gene is TRBJ2-1, the V gene TRBV19, with TRBD2 as a possible D gene (6 bases). Per the germline V gene, CDR1 is LNHDA and CDR2 is SQIVND (reference sequence). The CDR3 consists of 14 residues. V was cut by 3 bases and J by 7 bases, with 13 bases left in between. CDR3 sequence (DNA): TGTGCCAGTAGTATCTGGGGGGTCCCTAATGAGCAGTTCTTC. This codes for CASSIWGVPNEQFF.

Of note for this clone: Other DNA sequences in the sample encode the same CDR3. The chain has TRBV4-3 and TRBJ1-2; D perhaps matches TRBD1 (5 bases). V lost 0 bases and J lost 1, with 9 bases in between. The CDR3 sequence is 15 residues long. CDR1 LGHNA and CDR2 YSLEER come from the germline V gene. Here the CDR3 DNA reads TGCGCCAGCAGCCAAGATGGCGGGGGTAACTATGGCTACACCTTC. It specifies CASSQDGGGNYGYTF.

The genes are TRBV9 and TRBJ2-2; 7 bases fit TRBD2. The germline gives CDR1 SGDLS, CDR2 YYNGEE. The CDR3 is 15 amino acids. Trimming cost V 1 base and J 4 bases; bases outside gene matches: 4. The CDR3 DNA sequence: TGTGCCAGCAGCGTATGGGCGGGGGTCACCGGGGAGCTGTTTTTT. Residues: CASSVWAGVTGELFF. The variable domain in full, completed from reference TRBV9 and TRBJ2-2, reads DSGVTQTPKHLITATGQRVTLRCSPRSGDLSVYWYQQSLDQGLQFLIQYYNGEERAKGNILERFSAQQFPDLHSELNLSSLELGDSALYFCASSVWAGVTGELFFGEGSRLTVL.

J is TRBJ2-7 and V is TRBV2, with 9 bases identical to TRBD2. Looked up from germline, CDR1 is SNHLY and CDR2 is FYNNEI. V lost 1 base and J lost 3; bases outside the gene matches: 4. The CDR3 runs 15 residues. CDR3 nucleotides: TGTGCCAGCAGTGAAGTTATAGCGGGGGACTACGAGCAGTACTTC. It yields the protein CASSEVIAGDYEQYF.

The sample holds one count of this clone. V usage is TRBV2 and J usage is TRBJ2-4, with D perhaps matching TRBD2 (5 bases). The germline V gene has CDR1 SNHLY and CDR2 FYNNEI. Trimming left V 6 bases short and J 3 bases short, with 15 bases between. CDR3 length: 15 residues. This CDR3 reads CASRGLDGLKNIQYF. Written as DNA, the CDR3 is TGTGCCAGCAGGGGGTTGGACGGACTCAAAAACATTCAGTACTTC. Supplemented by reference TRBV2 and TRBJ2-4, the full variable domain reads EPEVTQTPSHQVTQMGQEVILRCVPISNHLYFYWYRQILGQKVEFLVSFYNNEISEKSEIFDDQFSVERPDGSNFTLKIRSTKLEDSAMYFCASRGLDGLKNIQYFGAGTRLSVL.

The chain uses TRBV7-9 and TRBJ1-2, with D perhaps matching TRBD1 (5 bases). The CDR3 runs 14 residues. The V and J ends lost 5 bases and 4 bases respectively, with 14 bases between them. Germline loops: CDR1 SEHNR, CDR2 FQNEAQ (reference sequence). The CDR3 here is CASSPTATFYGYTF. The DNA of the CDR3 is TGTGCCAGCAGCCCGACAGCAACTTTCTATGGCTACACCTTC.

The genes are TRBV27 and TRBJ1-6, with no clear D. V was pared by 4 bases and J by 7 bases, with 11 bases between. Germline V gene data show CDR1 as MNHEY and CDR2 as SMNVEV (reference sequence). The CDR3 is 14 residues long. The CDR3 nucleotides are TGTGCCAGCAGTTCTCCGACAAGAAATTCACCCCTCCACTTT. Protein sequence: CASSSPTRNSPLHF.

The rearrangement links TRBV11-1 to TRBJ2-7, with D hard to call. Deletions cut 2 bases from V and 1 base from J, with 6 bases between. The CDR3 contains 13 residues. Germline V gives CDR1 SGHAT, CDR2 FQDESV (reference sequence). The CDR3 region is CASSLMRSYEQYF. In DNA form, the CDR3 reads TGTGCCAGCAGCTTAATGCGTTCCTACGAGCAGTACTTC. The full variable domain, rest sourced from reference TRBV11-1 and TRBJ2-7, is EAEVAQSPRYKITEKSQAVAFWCDPISGHATLYWYRQILGQGPELLVQFQDESVVDDSQLPKDRFSAERLKGVDSTLKIQPAELGDSAMYLCASSLMRSYEQYFGPGTRLTVT.

A single count supports this clone. V is TRBV7-9 and J is TRBJ2-3; TRBD2 matches 9 bases. Germline V gives CDR1 SEHNR, CDR2 FQNEAQ (reference sequence). CDR3 length: 18 amino acids. With V trimmed by 0 bases and J by 0 bases, 7 bases remained unmatched. The chain's CDR3 is CASSLAYKRGVSTDTQYF. The CDR3 coding sequence is TGTGCCAGCAGCTTAGCATATAAGCGGGGGGTCAGCACAGATACGCAGTATTTT.

This chain joins TRBV19 and TRBJ1-5; D not certain. Trimming removed 9 bases at V and 3 bases at J, with 9 bases between. CDR1 is LNHDA, CDR2 SQIVND, per germline (reference sequence). The CDR3 consists of 12 residues. Here the CDR3 DNA reads TGTGCCAGCATGCTAAACAATCAGCCCCAGCATTTT. It translates to CASMLNNQPQHF.

This clone was counted once. The V gene is TRBV10-3, the J gene TRBJ2-7; 7 bases are shared with TRBD1. Germline CDR1 reads ENHRY; CDR2 reads SYGVKD. This CDR3 comprises 15 residues. Germline trimming cut 4 bases from V and 3 bases from J; bases unmatched to any gene: 9. CDR3 region: CAISGKDRLLYEQYF. The CDR3 DNA is TGTGCCATCAGTGGGAAGGACAGGTTGCTCTACGAGCAGTACTTC.

The chain uses TRBV5-1 and TRBJ1-6, with TRBD1 identical over 12 bases. CDR3 size: 17 residues. V shed 1 base, J shed 7 bases, and the junction held 6 bases outside the gene matches. Germline loops: CDR1 SGHRS, CDR2 YFSETQ. CDR3 amino acids: CASSLWSGTGGNSPLHF. Written as DNA, the CDR3 is TGCGCCAGCAGCTTGTGGTCCGGGACAGGGGGCAATTCACCCCTCCACTTT.

V usage is TRBV5-1 and J usage is TRBJ2-2; D is perhaps TRBD2 (7 bases). Germline-derived CDR1 and CDR2 are SGHRS and YFSETQ. This CDR3 contains 19 residues. Trimming shortened V by 9 bases and J by 4 bases, and 31 bases separated the two germline ends. The CDR3 DNA sequence: TGCGCCACAACTTATCGAAGTCGGGGGGCCGGCTCCTTCACCGGGGAGCTGTTTTTT. Residues: CATTYRSRGAGSFTGELFF.

CDR3 sequence: CASSYGSSGETQYF. CDR3 sequence (DNA): TGTGCCAGCAGTTACGGTTCCAGCGGGGAGACCCAGTACTTC. The chain employs TRBV6-2 or TRBV6-3 and TRBJ2-5; a possible D gene is TRBD2 (6 bases). The CDR3 sequence is 14 residues long. V gave up 2 bases and J gave up 5 bases, with 12 bases separating them. CDR1 MNHEY and CDR2 SVGEGT come from the germline V gene.